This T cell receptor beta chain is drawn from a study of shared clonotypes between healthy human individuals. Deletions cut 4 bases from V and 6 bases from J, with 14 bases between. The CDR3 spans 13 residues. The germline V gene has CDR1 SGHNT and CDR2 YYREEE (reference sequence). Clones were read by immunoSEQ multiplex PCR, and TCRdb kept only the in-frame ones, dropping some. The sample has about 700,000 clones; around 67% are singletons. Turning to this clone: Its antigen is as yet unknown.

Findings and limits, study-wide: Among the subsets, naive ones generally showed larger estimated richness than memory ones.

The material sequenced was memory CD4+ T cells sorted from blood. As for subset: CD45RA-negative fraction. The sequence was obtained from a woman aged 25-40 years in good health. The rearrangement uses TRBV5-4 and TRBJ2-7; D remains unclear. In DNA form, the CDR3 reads TGTGCCAGCAGCCCACCAAAAGTTCGCGAGCAGTACTTC. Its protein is CASSPPKVREQYF.